These T cell receptor beta chains were read from a single sample in a study of regulatory T cells in long-lasting Graves disease. TCRdb re-called the multiplex PCR reads through MiXCR, storing one row per CDR3 protein. Among 350,000 to 500,000 distinct CDR3 sequences, approximately 15% were seen once, and the ten largest hold roughly 15%. The same data also went into a second study, on T cells in Graves' hyperthyroidism and ophthalmopathy.

This sample comprised peripheral blood mononuclear cells (PBMCs), obtained at new diagnosis, from a patient treated with antithyroid drugs. The receptors stem from a woman aged 45-60 years with Graves disease. The CDR3 runs from the conserved cysteine through the conserved F or W. A D gene is named only where the DNA matches it firmly. The size of a clone is reported for some rows only, either as once, few or many, or as a class for expanded clones.

TRBD1 | TRBJ1-1 | . | TRBV10-3 | TGTGCCATCAGTAAGGGACAGTTGAACACTGAAGCTTTCTTT | CAISKGQLNTEAFF
. | TRBJ1-1 | many | TRBV27 | TGTGCCAGCAGTTTATCGTCACTCGTGGGAATGGCTTTCTTT | CASSLSSLVGMAFF
. | TRBJ1-1 | few | TRBV5-1 | TGCGCCAGCAGCGCGGGACCTACGAACACTGAAGCTTTCTTT | CASSAGPTNTEAFF
TRBD1 | TRBJ2-5 | many | TRBV28 | TGTGCCACCTGCCTATACGGACAGGGGACGCGCCGCCAAGAGACCCAGTACTTC | CATCLYGQGTRRQETQYF
TRBD2 | TRBJ2-7 | . | TRBV7-9 | TGTGCCAGCAGCTCCGGGGGGGCCCGATTGAACGAGCAGTACTTC | CASSSGGARLNEQYF
TRBD1 | TRBJ2-5 | many | TRBV10-1 | TGCGCCAGCAGCCCGGGACAGGGGGCTTTGGAGACCCAGTACTTC | CASSPGQGALETQYF
. | TRBJ1-2 | . | TRBV30 | TGTGCCTGGAGTTACAGGGCTGGCTACACCTTC | CAWSYRAGYTF
. | TRBJ2-3 | many | TRBV5-1 | TGCGCCAGCAGCTCCTTCCGAGGGGGGGGGACAGATACGCAGTATTTT | CASSSFRGGGTDTQYF
TRBD1 | TRBJ2-7 | many | TRBV2 | TGTGCCAGCAGCGTACCGGGACAGTCCTACGAGCAGTACTTC | CASSVPGQSYEQYF
. | TRBJ2-3 | many | TRBV2 | TGTGCCACCTACGACAGCTTAGCCGGCACAGATACGCAGTATTTT | CATYDSLAGTDTQYF
. | TRBJ2-7 | few | TRBV12-3/TRBV12-4 | TGTGCCAGCAGTTTACAAGAGGGGTCGGAAAACTACGAGCAGTACTTC | CASSLQEGSENYEQYF
TRBD1 | TRBJ2-4 | . | TRBV6-1 | TGTGCCAGCAGTCACCAGGACAGGGGGACCAAAAACATTCAGTACTTC | CASSHQDRGTKNIQYF
TRBD1 | TRBJ2-7 | many | TRBV5-1 | TGCGCCAGCGAGAGGGACAGGGAGGACGAGCAGTACTTC | CASERDREDEQYF
. | TRBJ2-7 | many | TRBV20-1 | TGCAGTGTGGGGCAGTCCGACTACGAGCAGTACTTC | CSVGQSDYEQYF
. | TRBJ2-6 | . | TRBV7-3 | TGTGCCAGCAGCTCCAACCCCTCTGGGGCCAACGTCCTGACTTTC | CASSSNPSGANVLTF
. | TRBJ1-1 | few | TRBV5-1 | TGCGCCAGCAGCTTGTGGGGTTCGGGAATGAACACTGAAGCTTTCTTT | CASSLWGSGMNTEAFF
TRBD1 | TRBJ1-3 | few | TRBV6-1 | TGTGCCAGCATTCCCGGGACAGCCTCTGGAAACACCATATATTTT | CASIPGTASGNTIYF
. | TRBJ2-1 | . | TRBV20-1 | TGCAGTGCTAGATACAGGACCATTTACAATGAGCAGTTCTTC | CSARYRTIYNEQFF
. | TRBJ1-5 | . | TRBV5-5 | TGTGCCAGCAGCTTGGTTTATGGGGGGGCGGGACAGCCCCAGCATTTT | CASSLVYGGAGQPQHF
. | TRBJ2-5 | many | TRBV3-1 | TGTGCCAGCAGCCAAGGCTCTTCGCAAACTCAAGAGACCCAGTACTTC | CASSQGSSQTQETQYF
TRBD1 | TRBJ2-7 | few | TRBV28 | TGTGCCAGCAGTTCACCGGGACAGGGTCATTCCTACGAGCAGTACTTC | CASSSPGQGHSYEQYF
TRBD1 | TRBJ2-7 | many | TRBV11-2 | TGTGCCAGCAGCTTAGGCTCTACAGGGGCCCAAACCTACGAGCAGTACTTC | CASSLGSTGAQTYEQYF
. | TRBJ2-7 | . | TRBV4-1 | TGCGCCAGCAGCCTCCAGACGGCCCTAGCGTACGAGCAGTACTTC | CASSLQTALAYEQYF
TRBD2 | TRBJ2-5 | many | TRBV12-3/TRBV12-4 | TGTGCCAGCAGTTTCGGGGGGGCGGGAGAGACCCAGTACTTC | CASSFGGAGETQYF
TRBD2 | TRBJ2-7 | many | TRBV7-8 | TGTGCCAGCAGCTTAGCGCGCGGGAGGGCCTACGAGCAGTACTTC | CASSLARGRAYEQYF
TRBD1 | TRBJ1-1 | many | TRBV12-3/TRBV12-4 | TGTGCCAGCAGTTTAACACAGGGGGCAGGCACTGAAGCTTTCTTT | CASSLTQGAGTEAFF
. | TRBJ1-1 | many | TRBV6-1 | TGTGCCAGCAGTGGGGGTTGGGGCGCCGGGGGCACTGAAGCTTTCTTT | CASSGGWGAGGTEAFF
. | TRBJ1-4 | . | TRBV5-1 | TGCGCCAGCAGCTCCGGGACTCAGAGAAGGAATGAAAAACTGTTTTTT | CASSSGTQRRNEKLFF
. | TRBJ2-3 | many | TRBV12-3/TRBV12-4 | TGTGCCAGCAGTTCGGGGCCCCGTAGTTCATCGGGGTATTTT | CASSSGPRSSSGYF
. | TRBJ1-4 | many | TRBV13 | TGTGCCAGCAGCTTACCAGGGACTAATGAAAAACTGTTTTTT | CASSLPGTNEKLFF
. | TRBJ2-1 | many | TRBV7-3 | TGTGCCAGCAGCTTAAGCGGGATAGGGTACAATGAGCAGTTCTTC | CASSLSGIGYNEQFF
TRBD2 | TRBJ2-5 | . | TRBV15 | TGTGCCACCAGCAGATCGAGACTAGCGGGAGGGCCGGGGGAGACCCAGTACTTC | CATSRSRLAGGPGETQYF
TRBD2 | TRBJ2-5 | . | TRBV18 | TGTGCCAGCTCACCCCGCGCGGGGGTCCAAGAGACCCAGTACTTC | CASSPRAGVQETQYF
TRBD2 | TRBJ2-2 | . | TRBV5-1 | TGCGCCAGCAGCTTGGTCATCGGGAGGGCTGCCGGGGAGCTGTTTTTT | CASSLVIGRAAGELFF
TRBD2 | TRBJ2-1 | few | TRBV12-3/TRBV12-4 | TGTGCCAGCAGCCTCGGGACTAGCCGCCGGAATGAGCAGTTCTTC | CASSLGTSRRNEQFF
. | TRBJ1-4 | few | TRBV5-1 | TGCGCCAGCAGCTTGGCCTTCGACGGATCAACTAATGAAAAACTGTTTTTT | CASSLAFDGSTNEKLFF
. | TRBJ2-3 | . | TRBV27 | TGTGCCAGCAGAGTTACGCGGGGCCTTCAACCCACAGATACGCAGTATTTT | CASRVTRGLQPTDTQYF
TRBD2 | TRBJ2-1 | many | TRBV5-6 | TGTGCCAGCAGCCCGTTGTCTAGCGGGATGTTAGGCAATGAGCAGTTCTTC | CASSPLSSGMLGNEQFF
TRBD1 | TRBJ2-1 | . | TRBV5-1 | TGCGCCAGCAGCCCCCCCGGGACAGACTACAATGAGCAGTTCTTC | CASSPPGTDYNEQFF
. | TRBJ2-2 | few | TRBV24-1 | TGTGCCACCAGTGATTTCGTCGAAAACACCGGGGAGCTGTTTTTT | CATSDFVENTGELFF
. | TRBJ1-5 | many | TRBV27 | TGTGCCAGCAGCTTATCGGGCAATCAGCCCCAGCATTTT | CASSLSGNQPQHF
. | TRBJ2-7 | . | TRBV5-1 | TGCGCCAGCAGCGAAGGCTACGACGAGCAGTACTTC | CASSEGYDEQYF
. | TRBJ2-3 | many | TRBV28 | TGTGCCAGTTCAACACGTGGACACCGCACAGATACGCAGTATTTT | CASSTRGHRTDTQYF
TRBD1 | TRBJ2-5 | many | TRBV28 | TGTGCCAGCCGACAGGGGGCGCGGGAGACCCAGTACTTC | CASRQGARETQYF
. | TRBJ2-7 | many | TRBV6-1 | TGTGCCAGCAAAACAGGGGCGGGAGTAACCTACGAGCAGTACTTC | CASKTGAGVTYEQYF